Reported below is one T cell receptor (beta chain). Antigen: not known. TCRdb keeps only in-frame clones here, not all; method: immunoSEQ multiplex PCR. The repertoire holds about 820,000 clones, around 93% seen once, with approximately 25% in the top ten. CD8 cells regarded as naive lacked CD45RO, were positively chosen for CCR7, and omitted terminally differentiated effector memory CD45RA+ cells. This record comes from a study of shared clonotypes between healthy human individuals. Background on the study: Those who served as donors were a couple of women and three men between the ages of 18 and 49. Study-level findings and limits: With several donors compared, around 5% of naive CD4 clonotypes were shared. Relative to memory subsets, naive subsets generally showed larger estimated richness. Clonotypes not shared had lower generation probabilities than those common to all four donors.

Sequenced input: naive CD8+ T cells sorted from blood. This receptor was obtained from a man younger than 40 in good health.

CDR3: CASSYTTRVTTYEQYF. Written as DNA, the CDR3 is TGTGCCAGCAGTTACACGACCCGAGTCACCACTTACGAGCAGTACTTC. This chain links TRBV6-5 with TRBJ2-7, with D hard to call. Germline CDR1 and CDR2: MNHEY and SVGAGI. The CDR3 runs to 16 residues. Trimming removed 2 bases at V and 4 bases at J, with 18 bases between.